This TCR beta chain was profiled in a study of CD8+CD57+ T cells in acquired aplastic anemia. Turning to the study itself: The DNA of sorted CD4+ and CD8+ cells averaged 3.2 ug.

The template for TCR beta VDJ and CDR3 sequence profiling was genomic DNA. TCRdb processed the reads anew with MiXCR; each CDR3 protein has one entry. Of 75,000 to 100,000 distinct CDR3 sequences in the sample, about 67% were seen once. Before being chosen for sequencing, patients had shown CD8+CD57+ cell expansion by flow cytometry. None of the patients had been given any therapy when their blood was sampled. A few counts support this clonotype. Germline-derived CDR1 and CDR2 are SNHLY and FYNNEI. The V and J ends lost 8 bases and 6 bases, in that order; junction bases with no gene match: 9. The CDR3 is 14 amino acids.

The chain combines TRBV2 with TRBJ2-2, with 7 bases aligning to TRBD2. The sample consisted of sorted CD4+, CD8+, or CD8+CD57+ T cells (not recorded which) from PBMCs. The source of this sequence is a human donor with aplastic anemia. The CDR3 bases are TGTGCCAGCCTCGGGGAGGGCTGGGCCGGGGAGCTGTTTTTT. It yields the protein CASLGEGWAGELFF.